The 28 T cell receptor beta chains listed next were all sequenced from one sample in a study of T cell responses to AZD1222 COVID-19 vaccine. Using immunoSEQ multiplex PCR, the repertoire was profiled, and TCRdb retains in-frame clones only, with some absent. The sample lists 100,000 to 120,000 clones, 85% to 90% occurring once. The sample in question was peripheral blood, obtained on day 0 of AZD1222 vaccination. The receptors were gathered from an adult in good health.

This chain joins TRBV6-6 and TRBJ2-7; D tentatively reads TRBD1 or TRBD2 (7 bases each). V shed 5 bases and J shed 7 bases, with 18 bases lying between them. The germline CDR1 and CDR2 sequences are MNHNY and SVGAGI (reference sequence). The CDR3 consists of 14 residues. The CDR3 loop reads CASSQTSQGGEQYF. The CDR3 coding sequence is TGTGCCAGCAGTCAAACCTCGCAGGGGGGGGAGCAGTACTTC.

This clone was observed a single time. The rearrangement links TRBV3-1 (or the pseudogene TRBV3-2) to TRBJ2-1; the match to TRBD1 covers 9 bases. CDR1 and CDR2 from the germline V gene are LGHDT and YNNKEL (reference sequence). V was clipped by 1 base and J by 9 bases; unmatched bases: 4. The CDR3 is 14 residues long. The DNA of the CDR3 is TGTGCCAGCAGCCAAGTACAGGGGGCGGGTGAGCAGTTCTTC. It is translated as CASSQVQGAGEQFF.

The gene calls are TRBV7-9 and TRBJ2-2; 11 positions agree with TRBD2. CDR1 and CDR2 from the germline V gene are SEHNR and FQNEAQ (reference sequence). This CDR3 has 16 residues. Unmatched junction bases numbered 6, after V lost 5 bases and J lost 4 bases. CDR3 loop: CASSETSGRITGELFF. The CDR3 nucleotides read TGTGCCAGCAGCGAAACTAGCGGGAGAATCACCGGGGAGCTGTTTTTT.

This chain joins TRBV9 and TRBJ2-3, with a weak D call TRBD1 (5 bases). Germline V CDR1 and CDR2: SGDLS, YYNGEE. The CDR3 is 16 amino acids. Between the trimmed V and J ends, which lost 4 bases and 3 bases, there was a span of 18 bases. The CDR3: CASSPRGQGWTDTQYF. The CDR3, as DNA: TGTGCCAGCAGCCCTAGGGGTCAGGGATGGACAGATACGCAGTATTTT.

The V gene is TRBV5-1, the J gene TRBJ2-7; 11 bases match TRBD1. J was trimmed by 5 bases and V by 4 bases; bases with no gene match: 5. This CDR3 spans 14 amino acids. CDR1 is SGHRS and CDR2 is YFSETQ in the germline V gene. CDR3 DNA: TGCGCCAGCAGCCCCAGGACAGGGGGCCACGAGCAGTACTTC. Its protein is CASSPRTGGHEQYF.

CDR3 loop: CASSISQGRETQYF. For the CDR3, the DNA is TGTGCCAGTAGTATAAGCCAGGGCAGAGAGACCCAGTACTTC. The genes are TRBV19 and TRBJ2-5, with a weak D call TRBD1 (5 bases). The germline gives CDR1 LNHDA, CDR2 SQIVND (reference sequence). The ends were cut back, 2 bases at V and 4 bases at J, with 11 bases in the middle. The CDR3 totals 14 residues.

This chain connects TRBV10-1 to TRBJ1-1, with unresolved D. The germline gives CDR1 WNHNN, CDR2 SYGVQD (reference sequence). The CDR3 contains 13 residues. With 5 bases removed from V and 1 base from J, the gap between germline ends came to 8 bases. This CDR3 is CASSSRTNTEAFF. For the CDR3, the DNA is TGCGCCAGCAGTTCTCGGACGAACACTGAAGCTTTCTTT.

The genes are TRBV5-1 and TRBJ2-1, with 7 bases fitting TRBD2. The germline V gene encodes CDR1 SGHRS and CDR2 YFSETQ. J was trimmed by 3 bases and V by 0 bases; bases with no gene match: 3. The CDR3 contains 15 residues. The CDR3 spells CASSLEWTSYNEQFF. In nucleotides, the CDR3 is TGCGCCAGCAGCTTGGAATGGACTAGCTACAATGAGCAGTTCTTC.

Note on this clone: A read error may account for a junction end that differs from germline. The chain carries TRBV12-3 or TRBV12-4 and TRBJ1-2; 8 nucleotides agree with TRBD1. This CDR3 is 13 amino acids long. The DNA for the CDR3 is TGTGCCAGCAGTTTACTGCAGGGGGCTGGCCACACCTTC. Encoded protein: CASSLLQGAGHTF.

This clone was detected a few times. The J gene is TRBJ2-7, the V gene TRBV5-1; 8 nucleotides match TRBD1. V was pared by 2 bases and J by 6 bases, with 7 bases of the junction left unmatched. Germline V gene lookup returns CDR1 SGHRS and CDR2 YFSETQ. The CDR3 totals 14 residues. CDR3 nucleotide sequence: TGCGCCAGCAGCTTATGGCAGGGGGCTGGCGAGCAGTACTTC. Translation: CASSLWQGAGEQYF.

This clone was counted a few times. J is TRBJ1-5 and V is TRBV12-3 or TRBV12-4; D remains unclear. V was pared by 2 bases and J by 5 bases, with 7 bases between. The CDR3 is made up of 13 amino acids. The chain's CDR3 is CASSLWGDQPQHF. CDR3 nucleotide sequence: TGTGCCAGCAGTTTATGGGGAGATCAGCCCCAGCATTTT.

This clone came up a few times. This chain uses TRBV18 with TRBJ1-1, with no clear D. Germline V gives CDR1 KGHSH, CDR2 LQKENI. V was cut by 3 bases and J by 0 bases, with 17 bases left in between. This CDR3 has 17 residues. The CDR3 DNA sequence: TGTGCCAGCTCACCGAATCCATCCCTCTCGATGAACACTGAAGCTTTCTTT. This codes for CASSPNPSLSMNTEAFF.

The gene calls are TRBV10-1 and TRBJ1-5, with D possibly being TRBD1 (5 bases). V shed 1 base and J shed 5 bases, with 12 bases lying between them. There are 15 residues in the CDR3. Germline CDR1 reads WNHNN; CDR2 reads SYGVQD (reference sequence). In DNA form, the CDR3 reads TGCGCCAGCAGTGAGTTGATACAGGAAGATCAGCCCCAGCATTTT. This encodes CASSELIQEDQPQHF.

The rearrangement uses TRBV9 and TRBJ2-7, with D unresolved. Deletions cut 0 bases from V and 6 bases from J, with 13 bases between. The germline V gene encodes CDR1 SGDLS and CDR2 YYNGEE. The CDR3 runs to 14 residues. The CDR3 DNA reads TGTGCCAGCAGCGTAGCTCCTTCCTTAGCCGAGCAGTACTTC. Its translation is CASSVAPSLAEQYF. Full variable domain (missing parts from reference TRBV9 and TRBJ2-7): DSGVTQTPKHLITATGQRVTLRCSPRSGDLSVYWYQQSLDQGLQFLIQYYNGEERAKGNILERFSAQQFPDLHSELNLSSLELGDSALYFCASSVAPSLAEQYFGPGTRLTVT.

The CDR3 DNA is TGCAGTGCTAGTGGTAGCGTGCGGGGGATGTACAATTCACCCCTCCACTTT. Translation: CSASGSVRGMYNSPLHF. J is TRBJ1-6 and V is TRBV20-1; D is perhaps TRBD1 (5 bases). CDR1 DFQATT and CDR2 SNEGSKA come from the germline V gene (reference sequence). Between the trimmed V and J ends, which lost 3 bases and 7 bases, there was a span of 22 bases. The CDR3 sequence is 17 residues long.

The V gene is TRBV28, the J gene TRBJ2-6; D ambiguous. The V end was cut by 9 bases, the J end by 1 base, with 10 bases between. From germline, CDR1 is MDHEN and CDR2 SYDVKM. This CDR3 contains 14 residues. The CDR3 here is CASSKTSGANVLTF. As DNA, the CDR3 is TGTGCCAGTTCCAAGACGTCTGGGGCCAACGTCCTGACTTTC.

The V call is TRBV27, the J call TRBJ1-1; D is undetermined. Germline loops: CDR1 MNHEY, CDR2 SMNVEV (reference sequence). The V and J ends lost 6 bases and 7 bases respectively, with 12 bases between them. The CDR3 spans 12 residues. The CDR3 sequence is CASRKGLFEAFF. The CDR3 DNA sequence: TGTGCCAGCAGAAAAGGGCTGTTTGAAGCTTTCTTT.

V gene TRBV28 combines with J gene TRBJ2-3, with TRBD2 matching 9 bases. V was pared by 6 bases and J by 8 bases, with 9 bases of the junction left unmatched. This CDR3 comprises 14 residues. Germline lookup yields CDR1 MDHEN and CDR2 SYDVKM. The CDR3 loop is CASSRTSDEGTQYF. CDR3 nucleotide sequence: TGTGCCAGCAGCCGGACTAGCGATGAAGGTACGCAGTATTTT.

This sequence joins TRBV28 and TRBJ1-2; D is uncertain. The CDR3 covers 12 residues. Germline V gives CDR1 MDHEN, CDR2 SYDVKM. Trimming cost V 5 bases and J 3 bases, with 7 bases left between them. The CDR3, as DNA: TGTGCCAGCAGTGTCGTTGACTATGGCTACACCTTC. It is translated as CASSVVDYGYTF.

This CDR3 is CASSLSGYGYTF. In DNA, the CDR3 is TGTGCCAGCAGTTTATCGGGGTATGGCTACACCTTC. The chain uses TRBV27 and TRBJ1-2; D call uncertain. Trimming cost V 0 bases and J 5 bases, with 4 bases left between them. Germline CDR1 MNHEY, CDR2 SMNVEV (reference sequence). The CDR3 contains 12 residues.

The chain employs TRBV18 and TRBJ1-2, with D maybe TRBD1 (5 bases). Deletions cut 2 bases from V and 3 bases from J, with 10 bases between. The CDR3 extends over 14 amino acids. Germline V CDR1 and CDR2: KGHSH, LQKENI. DNA of the CDR3: TGTGCCAGCTCACCAAGCTGGGGGGACTATGGCTACACCTTC. This codes for CASSPSWGDYGYTF.

The chain carries TRBV6-2 or TRBV6-3 and TRBJ2-5; D remains ambiguous. CDR1 and CDR2 (germline): MNHEY, SVGEGT. This CDR3 contains 13 residues. The V gene lost 6 bases and the J gene lost 5 bases, with 13 bases spanning the gap. In DNA form, the CDR3 reads TGTGCCAGCAGCTGGGCACCGGCCGAGACCCAGTACTTC. It yields the protein CASSWAPAETQYF.

In DNA, the CDR3 is TGTGCCAGCAGTTGGGACAGGGTGAACACTGAAGCTTTCTTT. Amino acids: CASSWDRVNTEAFF. The V and J genes are TRBV6-2 or TRBV6-3 and TRBJ1-1; the match to TRBD1 covers 9 bases. Looked up from germline, CDR1 is MNHEY and CDR2 is SVGEGT. The CDR3 contains 14 residues. The V segment lost 4 bases and the J segment 0 bases; nucleotides outside the gene matches: 0.

The rearrangement uses TRBV3-1 (or the pseudogene TRBV3-2) and TRBJ2-7; D is undetermined. This CDR3 is built from 12 residues. Between the trimmed V and J ends, which lost 0 bases and 4 bases, there was a span of 4 bases. The germline gives CDR1 LGHDT, CDR2 YNNKEL (reference sequence). The CDR3 sequence: CASSQEQYEQYF. Written as DNA, the CDR3 is TGTGCCAGCAGCCAAGAACAGTACGAGCAGTACTTC.

The V gene is TRBV5-1, the J gene TRBJ2-2, with 11 bases matching TRBD2. V was clipped by 1 base and J by 6 bases; unmatched bases: 2. This CDR3 region has 15 residues. Germline V gives CDR1 SGHRS, CDR2 YFSETQ. Here the CDR3 reads CASSLSLAGAGELFF. The CDR3 DNA sequence: TGCGCCAGCAGCTTGTCACTAGCGGGAGCCGGGGAGCTGTTTTTT.

The chain recombines TRBV19 with TRBJ2-1; D is possibly TRBD1 or TRBD2 (5 bases each). Per the germline V gene, CDR1 is LNHDA and CDR2 is SQIVND (reference sequence). This CDR3 is 11 amino acids long. Trimming took 7 bases from V and 9 from J, leaving 10 bases between them. The CDR3 nucleotides are TGTGCCAGTACATCGGGGACTGAGCAGTTCTTC. Translation: CASTSGTEQFF.

V usage is TRBV14 and J usage is TRBJ2-1; D perhaps matches TRBD2 (6 bases). The germline V and J ends were trimmed by 0 bases and 3 bases, with 12 bases remaining between them. Germline values: CDR1 SGHDN, CDR2 FVKESK. CDR3 length: 16 residues. In nucleotides, the CDR3 is TGTGCCAGCAGCCAAGATCTTAGCGGCGACTACAATGAGCAGTTCTTC. Amino acids: CASSQDLSGDYNEQFF.

The J gene is TRBJ2-3, the V gene TRBV7-9; the D is unclear. This CDR3 is 14 amino acids long. V shed 1 base and J shed 7 bases, with 12 bases lying between them. CDR1 SEHNR and CDR2 FQNEAQ come from the germline V gene (reference sequence). The CDR3 bases are TGTGCCAGCAGCTTAGAGTTATCGGTTCATACGCAGTATTTT. It encodes CASSLELSVHTQYF.